One sample yielded the 27 T cell receptor beta chains listed below, sequenced in a study of cytomegalovirus exposure and HLA in healthy donors. The primer mix had 60 Vbeta and 13 Jbeta primers. Clones were sequenced by immunoSEQ multiplex PCR, and TCRdb holds only the in-frame ones, with some missing. The sample lists around 150,000 clones; 70% to 90% were seen once. What was sequenced was PBMCs. These receptors were taken from a woman in her 40s in good health and CMV-seropositive.

Worth noting for this clone: In the same sample, other DNA sequences code for this CDR3. The gene calls are TRBV2 and TRBJ2-1, with 9 bases lining up with TRBD2. V was pared by 6 bases and J by 4 bases, with 1 base of the junction left unmatched. The CDR3 runs 13 residues. The germline V gene has CDR1 SNHLY and CDR2 FYNNEI. The CDR3 reads CASRTSGYNEQFF. The DNA for the CDR3 is TGTGCCAGCAGGACTAGCGGATACAATGAGCAGTTCTTC.

The genes are TRBV6-5 and TRBJ2-5, with a weak D call TRBD2 (6 bases). The CDR3 sequence is 15 residues long. The V end lost 6 bases, the J end lost 5 bases, and 19 bases lay between the germline ends. Germline CDR1 and CDR2: MNHEY and SVGAGI. The CDR3 nucleotides are TGTGCCAGCAGGGAGGGACCCCGACTAGGGGAGACCCAGTACTTC. This codes for CASREGPRLGETQYF.

The chain combines TRBV4-2 with TRBJ2-2; 12 bases are a match to TRBD1. There are 15 residues in the CDR3. Germline V gene sequence: CDR1 LGHNA, CDR2 YNFKEQ. Trimming at V came to 5 bases and at J to 5 bases, leaving 3 bases not matched to a gene. The CDR3 coding sequence is TGTGCCAGCAGCTCGGGACAGGGGGCTACCGGGGAGCTGTTTTTT. Translating gives CASSSGQGATGELFF.

This clone showed up just a few times. The V and J genes are TRBV7-9 and TRBJ1-4; D remains ambiguous. V dropped 7 bases and J dropped 11 bases, with 14 bases sitting between them. The CDR3 runs 12 residues. Germline-derived CDR1 and CDR2 are SEHNR and FQNEAQ (reference sequence). CDR3 in DNA: TGTGCCAGCACCCACAGTGGCCTCAAACTGTTTTTT. Residues: CASTHSGLKLFF.

CDR3 nucleotide sequence: TGTGCCAGCAGCCCAGCGGGGACCCAGGATACGCAGTATTTT. The encoded protein is CASSPAGTQDTQYF. The chain joins TRBV5-4 to TRBJ2-3, with 7 bases aligning to TRBD2. Looked up from germline, CDR1 is SGHNT and CDR2 is YYREEE (reference sequence). The V gene end was trimmed by 4 bases and the J gene end by 6 bases; junction bases not matched to a gene: 8. The CDR3 covers 14 residues.

The chain has TRBV11-2 and TRBJ2-7; the D gene is possibly TRBD2 (5 bases). V gave up 5 bases and J gave up 7 bases, with 21 bases separating them. Germline V gene sequence: CDR1 SGHAT, CDR2 FQNNGV. The CDR3 is made up of 15 amino acids. The CDR3 DNA is TGTGCCAGCAGCCCACGGACTTCTAGAGGTACAGAGCAGTACTTC. Translating it yields CASSPRTSRGTEQYF.

This chain connects TRBV30 to TRBJ2-1; 10 bases align to TRBD2. CDR3 size: 16 residues. The trim removed 1 base at V and 2 bases at J, leaving 5 bases unmatched. Germline V CDR1 and CDR2: GTSNPN, SVGIG (reference sequence). The CDR3 loop is CAWSGGSGGTYNEQFF. CDR3 bases: TGTGCCTGGAGTGGCGGTAGCGGGGGGACCTACAATGAGCAGTTCTTC.

The V gene is TRBV10-2, the J gene TRBJ1-5; the match to TRBD1 covers 8 bases. The germline gives CDR1 WSHSY, CDR2 SAAADI. This CDR3 region has 14 residues. The V gene end was trimmed by 10 bases and the J gene end by 6 bases; junction bases not matched to a gene: 11. The CDR3 loop reads CANTLGQDLQPQHF. CDR3 nucleotide sequence: TGCGCCAACACCCTGGGACAGGACCTTCAGCCCCAGCATTTT.

CDR3 protein: CASSPREGVGDTEAFF. The CDR3, as DNA: TGTGCCAGCTCACCGCGGGAAGGGGTGGGTGACACTGAAGCTTTCTTT. The chain is built from TRBV18 and TRBJ1-1, with D possibly being TRBD1 (5 bases). V was pared by 3 bases and J by 3 bases, with 17 bases between. The CDR3 runs to 16 residues. Per the germline V gene, CDR1 is KGHSH and CDR2 is LQKENI.

In regard to this clone: Compared with germline, one end of the junction differs, possibly owing to a read error. The chain joins TRBV7-8 to TRBJ1-3; 9 nucleotides match TRBD1. The V gene's germline CDR1 is SGHVS and CDR2 FQNEAQ. The CDR3 covers 15 residues. This chain's CDR3 is CAGSLEGQGFSTIYF. In nucleotides, the CDR3 is TGTGCCGGCAGCTTAGAGGGACAGGGATTCTCGACCATATATTTT.

This chain uses TRBV11-2 with TRBJ2-5; a weak D match, TRBD2 (5 bases). The CDR3 runs to 15 residues. V was cut by 10 bases and J by 1 base, with 19 bases left in between. Germline CDR1 reads SGHAT; CDR2 reads FQNNGV. CDR3 residues: CATSASGGSQETQYF. CDR3 nucleotides: TGTGCCACCTCGGCCAGTGGAGGCAGCCAAGAGACCCAGTACTTC.

The rearrangement joins TRBV7-3 to TRBJ1-2; D remains ambiguous. The length of the CDR3 is 17 residues. V was shortened by 0 bases and J by 2 bases, with 16 bases between the two germline ends. Germline CDR1 reads SGHTA; CDR2 reads FQGTGA. The CDR3 sequence is CASSLTPGGRANYGYTF. CDR3 sequence (DNA): TGTGCCAGCAGCTTAACCCCAGGCGGGAGGGCGAACTATGGCTACACCTTC. The complete variable domain, with remaining parts taken from reference TRBV7-3 and TRBJ1-2, reads GAGVSQTPSNKVTEKGKYVELRCDPISGHTALYWYRQSLGQGPEFLIYFQGTGAADDSGLPNDRFFAVRPEGSVSTLKIQRTERGDSAVYLCASSLTPGGRANYGYTFGSGTRLTVV.

This chain joins TRBV18 and TRBJ1-5, with no clear D. CDR3 length equals 12 residues. Between the trimmed V and J ends, which lost 0 bases and 11 bases, there was a span of 8 bases. Germline V CDR1 and CDR2: KGHSH, LQKENI. CDR3 in amino acids: CASSPPGGTQHF. The DNA for the CDR3 is TGTGCCAGCTCACCACCCGGAGGGACCCAGCATTTT.

V gene TRBV6-1 combines with J gene TRBJ2-5; D is perhaps TRBD2 (7 bases). Looked up from germline, CDR1 is MNHNS and CDR2 is SASEGT. Trimming stripped 4 bases from V and 4 bases from J, with 16 bases between. The CDR3 extends over 15 amino acids. The CDR3 sequence is CASSAPGEGVETQYF. Written as DNA, the CDR3 is TGTGCCAGCAGTGCCCCGGGGGAGGGGGTAGAGACCCAGTACTTC.

The chain carries TRBV7-2 and TRBJ1-1; D is perhaps TRBD1 (5 bases). Germline V gene lookup returns CDR1 SGHTA and CDR2 FQGNSA. This CDR3 is 15 amino acids long. Trimming left V 0 bases short and J 5 bases short, with 13 bases between. The CDR3 is CASSLAGGRGTEAFF. The CDR3 DNA is TGTGCCAGCAGCTTAGCTGGAGGGCGGGGGACTGAAGCTTTCTTT. The full variable domain, in which reference TRBV7-2 and TRBJ1-1 provide the parts outside the CDR3, is GAGVSQSPSNKVTEKGKDVELRCDPISGHTALYWYRQSLGQGLEFLIYFQGNSAPDKSGLPSDRFSAERTGGSVSTLTIQRTQQEDSAVYLCASSLAGGRGTEAFFGQGTRLTVV.

The V and J genes are TRBV5-8 and TRBJ2-5; the match to TRBD2 covers 11 bases. Germline lookup yields CDR1 SGHTS and CDR2 YDEGEE. V dropped 3 bases and J dropped 2; count of bases not matched to a gene: 6. This CDR3 is built from 16 residues. CDR3 in amino acids: CASSSGTSGRQETQYF. The CDR3, as DNA: TGTGCCAGCAGCTCTGGGACTAGCGGCCGACAAGAGACCCAGTACTTC.

This CDR3 reads CASSLFGGSVNSPLHF. CDR3 DNA sequence: TGCGCCAGCAGCTTGTTTGGCGGATCAGTTAATTCACCCCTCCACTTT. The chain uses TRBV5-1 and TRBJ1-6; D gene uncertain. Trimming took 1 base from V and 6 from J, leaving 14 bases between them. Germline CDR1 reads SGHRS; CDR2 reads YFSETQ. The length of the CDR3 is 16 residues.

The chain is built from TRBV28 and TRBJ2-7; TRBD2 is a possible D gene (6 bases). The V end lost 4 bases, the J end lost 4 bases, and 17 bases lay between the germline ends. Germline V gives CDR1 MDHEN, CDR2 SYDVKM. This CDR3 region has 15 residues. The CDR3 sequence: CASSSGGFSGYEQYF. In nucleotides, the CDR3 is TGTGCCAGCAGTTCCGGGGGTTTTAGCGGATACGAGCAGTACTTC.

This chain links TRBV18 with TRBJ1-2, with no clear D. CDR3 length: 18 amino acids. V was shortened by 6 bases and J by 0 bases, with 23 bases between the two germline ends. Germline CDR1 is KGHSH and CDR2 is LQKENI. The CDR3 sequence is CASSRRPTDHLANYGYTF. The CDR3 bases are TGTGCCAGCTCCCGTCGACCCACAGACCATTTAGCTAACTATGGCTACACCTTC.

The chain joins TRBV15 to TRBJ1-2, with D perhaps matching TRBD1 (6 bases). The CDR3 totals 12 residues. The germline CDR1 and CDR2 sequences are LNHNV and YYDKDF (reference sequence). Trimming removed 3 bases from V and 5 bases from J, with 7 bases in between. CDR3 bases: TGTGCCACCAGCAGGACAGGTTATGGCTACACCTTC. Its protein product is CATSRTGYGYTF.

CDR3 loop: CASSQDRERGPPGDEQFF. CDR3 in DNA: TGCGCCAGCAGCCAAGACCGCGAGCGGGGCCCTCCGGGGGATGAGCAGTTCTTC. The chain links TRBV4-3 to TRBJ2-1; 7 positions match TRBD2. The CDR3 is made up of 18 amino acids. Looked up from germline, CDR1 is LGHNA and CDR2 is YSLEER. V lost 0 bases and J lost 8; bases outside the gene matches: 16.

This rearrangement joins TRBV5-4 to TRBJ2-7, with TRBD1 matching 9 bases. Germline V gene data show CDR1 as SGHNT and CDR2 as YYREEE (reference sequence). The CDR3 is 15 amino acids. J was trimmed by 6 bases and V by 3 bases; bases with no gene match: 10. CDR3 nucleotides: TGTGCCAGCAGCTCGACGGGACAGGGAGTAAGCGAGCAGTACTTC. It specifies CASSSTGQGVSEQYF. Based on the CDR3 plus reference TRBV5-4 and TRBJ2-7, the full variable domain is ETGVTQSPTHLIKTRGQQVTLRCSSQSGHNTVSWYQQALGQGPQFIFQYYREEENGRGNFPPRFSGLQFPNYSSELNVNALELDDSALYLCASSSTGQGVSEQYFGPGTRLTVT.

The chain couples TRBV11-2 to TRBJ2-7; a weak D match, TRBD1 (5 bases). V was clipped by 5 bases and J by 0 bases, with 26 bases between them. The CDR3 sequence is 19 residues long. The germline V gene encodes CDR1 SGHAT and CDR2 FQNNGV. The CDR3 nucleotides are TGTGCCAGCAGCACGTTCCCCAACATTACAGGCCCCACCTCCTACGAGCAGTACTTC. Amino acid sequence: CASSTFPNITGPTSYEQYF.

J is TRBJ2-1 and V is TRBV7-6; 9 positions agree with TRBD2. CDR1 and CDR2 from the germline V gene are SGHVS and FNYEAQ. The CDR3 sequence is 16 residues long. J lost 0 bases, V lost 4 bases, and 4 bases had no gene match. The CDR3 spells CASSSRGGVSYNEQFF. For the CDR3, the DNA is TGTGCCAGCAGCTCTCGCGGGGGGGTCTCCTACAATGAGCAGTTCTTC.

The rearrangement links TRBV27 to TRBJ2-2; 8 bases fit TRBD2. V was clipped by 5 bases and J by 15 bases; unmatched bases: 8. Germline-derived CDR1 and CDR2 are MNHEY and SMNVEV (reference sequence). The CDR3 consists of 12 residues. The CDR3: CASSPTSGALFF. DNA of the CDR3: TGTGCCAGCAGTCCCACTAGCGGTGCGTTGTTTTTT.

The CDR3 sequence is CASSLGQVNEKLFF. In DNA, the CDR3 is TGCGCCAGCAGCCTCGGACAGGTTAATGAAAAACTGTTTTTT. The chain couples TRBV5-1 to TRBJ1-4, with TRBD1 matching over 7 bases. Germline CDR1 SGHRS, CDR2 YFSETQ. The junction had 4 bases not matched to a gene; V was cut back by 4 bases and J by 4 bases. CDR3 length: 14 amino acids.

CDR3 coding DNA: TGTGCCAGCAGCTTAGCAAGGGCTCAGGGGGCCCAGTACTTC. Encoded protein: CASSLARAQGAQYF. The rearrangement joins TRBV7-9 to TRBJ2-5; 7 positions match TRBD1. J gave up 9 bases and V 0 bases, and 7 bases lay outside the gene matches. CDR1 and CDR2 from the germline V gene are SEHNR and FQNEAQ (reference sequence). The CDR3 loop spans 14 amino acids.